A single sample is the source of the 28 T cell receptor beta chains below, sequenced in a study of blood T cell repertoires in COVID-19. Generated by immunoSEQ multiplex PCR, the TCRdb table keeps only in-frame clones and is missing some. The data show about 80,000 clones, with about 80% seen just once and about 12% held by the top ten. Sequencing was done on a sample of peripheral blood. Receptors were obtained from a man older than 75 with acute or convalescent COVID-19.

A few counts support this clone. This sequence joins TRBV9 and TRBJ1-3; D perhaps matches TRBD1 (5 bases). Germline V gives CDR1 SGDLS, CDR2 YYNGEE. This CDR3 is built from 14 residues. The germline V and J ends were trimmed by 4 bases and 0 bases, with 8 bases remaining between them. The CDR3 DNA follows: TGTGCCAGCAGCCCAGACAGCTCTGGAAACACCATATATTTT. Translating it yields CASSPDSSGNTIYF.

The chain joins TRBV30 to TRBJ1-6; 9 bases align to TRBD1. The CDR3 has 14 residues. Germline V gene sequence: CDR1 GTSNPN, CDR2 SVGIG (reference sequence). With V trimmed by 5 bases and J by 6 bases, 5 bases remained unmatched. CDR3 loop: CAWGGQGGNSPLHF. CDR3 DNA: TGTGCCTGGGGGGGACAGGGAGGTAATTCACCCCTCCACTTT.

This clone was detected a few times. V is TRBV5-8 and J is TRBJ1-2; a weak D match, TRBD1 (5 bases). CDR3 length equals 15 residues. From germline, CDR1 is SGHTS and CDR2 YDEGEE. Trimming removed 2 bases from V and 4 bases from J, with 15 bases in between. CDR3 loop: CASSLARSTGYGYTF. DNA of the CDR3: TGTGCCAGCAGCTTAGCTCGGTCCACAGGCTATGGCTACACCTTC.

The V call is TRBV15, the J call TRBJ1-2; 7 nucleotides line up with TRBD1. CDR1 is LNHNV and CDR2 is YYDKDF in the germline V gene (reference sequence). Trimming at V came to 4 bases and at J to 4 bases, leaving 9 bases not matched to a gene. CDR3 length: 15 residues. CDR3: CATSTGTALGYGYTF. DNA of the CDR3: TGTGCCACCAGCACCGGGACAGCCTTGGGCTATGGCTACACCTTC.

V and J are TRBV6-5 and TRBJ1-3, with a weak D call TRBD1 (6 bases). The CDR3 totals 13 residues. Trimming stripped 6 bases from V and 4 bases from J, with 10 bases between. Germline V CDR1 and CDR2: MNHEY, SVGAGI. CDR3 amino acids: CASRGDIGNTIYF. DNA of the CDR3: TGTGCCAGCAGGGGGGACATCGGAAACACCATATATTTT.

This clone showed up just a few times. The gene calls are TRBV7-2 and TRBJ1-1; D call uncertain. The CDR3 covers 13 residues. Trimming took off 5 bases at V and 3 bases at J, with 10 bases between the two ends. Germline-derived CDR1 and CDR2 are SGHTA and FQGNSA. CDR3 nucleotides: TGTGCCAGCAGCCTAAAGCCGGACACTGAAGCTTTCTTT. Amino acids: CASSLKPDTEAFF.

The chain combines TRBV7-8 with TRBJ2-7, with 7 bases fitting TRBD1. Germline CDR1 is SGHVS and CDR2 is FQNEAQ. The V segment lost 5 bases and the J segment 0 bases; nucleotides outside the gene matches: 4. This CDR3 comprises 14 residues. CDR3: CASSKGTVSYEQYF. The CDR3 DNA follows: TGTGCCAGCAGCAAAGGGACAGTCTCCTACGAGCAGTACTTC.

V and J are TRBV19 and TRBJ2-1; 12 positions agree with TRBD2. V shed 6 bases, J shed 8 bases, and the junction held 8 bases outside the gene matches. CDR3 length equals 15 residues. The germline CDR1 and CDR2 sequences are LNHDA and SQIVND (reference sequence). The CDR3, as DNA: TGTGCCAGTAGCCACCCTAGCGGGGGGGCCGATGAGCAGTTCTTC. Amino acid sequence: CASSHPSGGADEQFF. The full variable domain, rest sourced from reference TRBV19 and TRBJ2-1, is DGGITQSPKYLFRKEGQNVTLSCEQNLNHDAMYWYRQDPGQGLRLIYYSQIVNDFQKGDIAEGYSVSREKKESFPLTVTSAQKNPTAFYLCASSHPSGGADEQFFGPGTRLTVL.

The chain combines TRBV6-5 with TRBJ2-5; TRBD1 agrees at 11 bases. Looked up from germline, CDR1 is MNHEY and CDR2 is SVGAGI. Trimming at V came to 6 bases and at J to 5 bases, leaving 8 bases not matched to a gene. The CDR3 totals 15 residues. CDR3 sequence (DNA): TGTGCCAGCAGAACGGACAGGGGGCTTGTGGAGACCCAGTACTTC. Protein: CASRTDRGLVETQYF.

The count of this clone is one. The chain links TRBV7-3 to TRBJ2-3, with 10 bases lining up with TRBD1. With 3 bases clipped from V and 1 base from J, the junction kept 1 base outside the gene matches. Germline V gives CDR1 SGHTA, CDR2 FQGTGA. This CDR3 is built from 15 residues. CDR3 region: CASSFGQGGTDTQYF. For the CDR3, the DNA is TGTGCCAGCAGCTTCGGACAGGGGGGCACAGATACGCAGTATTTT.

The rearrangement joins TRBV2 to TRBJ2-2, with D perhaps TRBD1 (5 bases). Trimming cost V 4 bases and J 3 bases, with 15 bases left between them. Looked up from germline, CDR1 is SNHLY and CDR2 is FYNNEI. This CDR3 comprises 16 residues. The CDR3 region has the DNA TGTGCCAGCAGTGTACCGACAGTAAAAGACACCGGGGAGCTGTTTTTT. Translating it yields CASSVPTVKDTGELFF.

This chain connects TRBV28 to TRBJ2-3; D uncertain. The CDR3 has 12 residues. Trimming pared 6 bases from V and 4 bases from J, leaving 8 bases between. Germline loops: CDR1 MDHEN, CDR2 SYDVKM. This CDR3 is CASRKSADTQYF. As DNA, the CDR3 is TGTGCCAGCAGGAAGAGCGCAGATACGCAGTATTTT.

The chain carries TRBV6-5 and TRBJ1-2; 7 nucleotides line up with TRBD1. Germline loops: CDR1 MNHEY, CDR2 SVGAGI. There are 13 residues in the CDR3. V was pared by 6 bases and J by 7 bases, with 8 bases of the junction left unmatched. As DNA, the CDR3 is TGTGCCAGCAGACCTCCGACAGGGATTGGCTACACCTTC. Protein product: CASRPPTGIGYTF.

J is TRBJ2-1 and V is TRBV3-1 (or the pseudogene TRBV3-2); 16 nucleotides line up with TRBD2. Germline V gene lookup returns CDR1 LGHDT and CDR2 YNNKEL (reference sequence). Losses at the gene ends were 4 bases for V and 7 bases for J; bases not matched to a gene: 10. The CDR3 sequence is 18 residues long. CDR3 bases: TGTGCCAGCAGCCGAGGGACTAGCGGGGGGGCTCTAACAAATGAGCAGTTCTTC. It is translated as CASSRGTSGGALTNEQFF.

CDR3 amino acids: CASSLDRGDGYTF. CDR3 nucleotides: TGTGCCAGCAGCTTGGACAGGGGGGATGGCTACACCTTC. The chain joins TRBV5-4 to TRBJ1-2; 8 bases agree with TRBD1. CDR1 SGHNT and CDR2 YYREEE come from the germline V gene (reference sequence). With 0 bases clipped from V and 6 bases from J, the junction kept 1 base outside the gene matches. The CDR3 length is 13 residues. The whole variable domain, remainder taken from reference TRBV5-4 and TRBJ1-2, is ETGVTQSPTHLIKTRGQQVTLRCSSQSGHNTVSWYQQALGQGPQFIFQYYREEENGRGNFPPRFSGLQFPNYSSELNVNALELDDSALYLCASSLDRGDGYTFGSGTRLTVV.

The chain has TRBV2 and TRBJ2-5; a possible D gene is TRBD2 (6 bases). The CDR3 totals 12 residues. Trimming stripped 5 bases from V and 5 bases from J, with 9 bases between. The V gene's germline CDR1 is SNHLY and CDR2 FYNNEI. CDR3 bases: TGTGCCAGCAGTACCCGGGGGGAGACCCAGTACTTC. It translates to CASSTRGETQYF.

This CDR3 reads CASSLAFGPYEQYF. CDR3 DNA sequence: TGTGCCAGCAGTTTAGCTTTTGGCCCCTACGAGCAGTACTTC. The rearrangement joins TRBV27 to TRBJ2-7; no clear D. V was trimmed by 2 bases and J by 2 bases, leaving 10 bases between them. CDR3 size: 14 residues. Looked up from germline, CDR1 is MNHEY and CDR2 is SMNVEV (reference sequence).

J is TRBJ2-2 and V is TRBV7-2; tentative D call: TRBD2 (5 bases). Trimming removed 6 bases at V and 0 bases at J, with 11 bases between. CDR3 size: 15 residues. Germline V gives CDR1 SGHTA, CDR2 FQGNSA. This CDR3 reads CASSPGLANTGELFF. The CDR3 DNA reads TGTGCCAGCAGTCCAGGACTGGCGAACACCGGGGAGCTGTTTTTT.

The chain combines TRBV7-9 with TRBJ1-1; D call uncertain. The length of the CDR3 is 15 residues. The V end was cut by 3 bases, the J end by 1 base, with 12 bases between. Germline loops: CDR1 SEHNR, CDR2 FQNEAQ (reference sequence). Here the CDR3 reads CASSLGGVANTEAFF. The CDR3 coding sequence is TGTGCCAGCAGCTTGGGCGGGGTGGCGAACACTGAAGCTTTCTTT.

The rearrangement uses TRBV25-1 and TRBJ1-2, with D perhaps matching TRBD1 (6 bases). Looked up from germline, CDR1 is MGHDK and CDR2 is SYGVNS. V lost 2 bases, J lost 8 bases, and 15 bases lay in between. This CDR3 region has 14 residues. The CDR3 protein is CASSEPQGVGGYTF. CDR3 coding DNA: TGTGCCAGCAGTGAACCACAGGGAGTTGGGGGCTACACCTTC.

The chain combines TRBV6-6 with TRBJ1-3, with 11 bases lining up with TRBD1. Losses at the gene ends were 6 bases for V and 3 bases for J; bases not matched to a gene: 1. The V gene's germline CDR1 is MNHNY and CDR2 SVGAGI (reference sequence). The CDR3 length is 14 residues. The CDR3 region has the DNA TGTGCCAGCAGGGGACAGGGGGTTGGAAACACCATATATTTT. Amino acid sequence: CASRGQGVGNTIYF.

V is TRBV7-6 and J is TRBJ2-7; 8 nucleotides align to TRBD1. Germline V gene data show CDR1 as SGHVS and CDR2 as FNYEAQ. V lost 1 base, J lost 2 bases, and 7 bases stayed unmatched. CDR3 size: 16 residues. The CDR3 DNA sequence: TGTGCCAGCAGCTTAGGCCAGGGGGCCTCCCCCTACGAGCAGTACTTC. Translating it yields CASSLGQGASPYEQYF.

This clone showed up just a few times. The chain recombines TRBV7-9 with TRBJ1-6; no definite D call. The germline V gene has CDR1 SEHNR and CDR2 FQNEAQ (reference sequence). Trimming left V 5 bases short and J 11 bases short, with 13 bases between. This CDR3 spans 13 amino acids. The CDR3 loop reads CASSPAGWTPLHF. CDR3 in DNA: TGTGCCAGCAGCCCAGCGGGGTGGACACCCCTCCACTTT.

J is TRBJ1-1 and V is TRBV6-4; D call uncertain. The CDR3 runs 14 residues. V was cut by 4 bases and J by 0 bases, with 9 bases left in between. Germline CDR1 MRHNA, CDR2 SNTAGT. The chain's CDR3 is CASSVPGMNTEAFF. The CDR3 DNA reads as TGTGCCAGCAGTGTGCCGGGGATGAACACTGAAGCTTTCTTT.

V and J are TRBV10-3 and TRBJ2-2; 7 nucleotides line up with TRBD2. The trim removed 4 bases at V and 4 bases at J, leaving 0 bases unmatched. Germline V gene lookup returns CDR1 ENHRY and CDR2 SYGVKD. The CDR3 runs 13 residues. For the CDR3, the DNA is TGTGCCATCAGTGCGGGGGGCACCGGGGAGCTGTTTTTT. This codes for CAISAGGTGELFF.

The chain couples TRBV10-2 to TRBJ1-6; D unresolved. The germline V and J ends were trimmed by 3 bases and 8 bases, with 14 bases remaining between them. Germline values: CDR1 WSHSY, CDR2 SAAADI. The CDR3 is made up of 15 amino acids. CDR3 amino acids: CASSEGEGTHSPLHF. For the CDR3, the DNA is TGCGCCAGCAGTGAAGGTGAGGGAACACATTCACCCCTCCACTTT.

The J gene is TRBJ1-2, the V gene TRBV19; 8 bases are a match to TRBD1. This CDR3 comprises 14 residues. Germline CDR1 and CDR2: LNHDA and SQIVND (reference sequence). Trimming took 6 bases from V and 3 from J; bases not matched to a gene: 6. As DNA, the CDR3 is TGTGCCAGTAGAGGACAGGGTCAGGACTATGGCTACACCTTC. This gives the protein CASRGQGQDYGYTF.

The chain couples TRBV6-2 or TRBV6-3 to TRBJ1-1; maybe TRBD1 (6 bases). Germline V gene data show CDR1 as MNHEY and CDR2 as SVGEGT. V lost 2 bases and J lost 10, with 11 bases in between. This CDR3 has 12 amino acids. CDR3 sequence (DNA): TGTGCCAGCAGTTACATGGGGGCTGTAGCTTTCTTT. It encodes CASSYMGAVAFF.